Listed below are T cell receptor beta chains from one sample, sequenced in a study of cytomegalovirus exposure and HLA in healthy donors. Some clones are missing from TCRdb's copy, which holds only in-frame ones; the method was immunoSEQ multiplex PCR. The table has roughly 110,000 clones, about two thirds seen once. The sample consisted of PBMCs. These receptors were obtained from a boy aged 10-17 years in good health and CMV-seronegative. Both conserved end residues are part of each CDR3. Fields, in order: J gene, V gene, clone size, D gene, CDR3 DNA, CDR3 protein. The D gene is left open where the match is weak. A row's size may be missing; if present it is once, few, many or a size class.

TRBJ2-1,TRBV7-9,-,TRBD2,TGTGCCAGCAGCTCACCCGGGACTAGGATCAATGAGCAGTTCTTC,CASSSPGTRINEQFF
TRBJ2-2,TRBV5-1,-,-,TGCGCCAGCAGCTTGGCCGGGTCACTAGCGAACACCGGGGAGCTGTTTTTT,CASSLAGSLANTGELFF
TRBJ2-5,TRBV6-5,once,-,TGTGCCAGCAAGCCAGGACAGCAAGAGACCCGGTACTTC,CASKPGQQETRYF
TRBJ2-3,TRBV5-6,-,TRBD2,TGTGCCAGCAGCTTGGGCCTAGCGGGGACTCTAGATACGCAGTATTTT,CASSLGLAGTLDTQYF
TRBJ1-2,TRBV5-1,-,TRBD1,TGCGCCAGCAGATTCACAGGGGGCCCTAACTATGGCTACACCTTC,CASRFTGGPNYGYTF
TRBJ2-1,TRBV9,-,TRBD1,TGTGCCAGCAGCGGGGGGACAGGGGCCCTCTACAATGAGCAGTTCTTC,CASSGGTGALYNEQFF
TRBJ2-7,TRBV5-8,once,TRBD2,TGTGCCAGCAGCTGGGGACTAGCGGGAGGGTCCTACGAGCAGTACTTC,CASSWGLAGGSYEQYF
TRBJ1-1,TRBV28,-,TRBD1,TGTGCCAGCAGCCTGCGACAGGGGCTGAACACTGAAGCTTTCTTT,CASSLRQGLNTEAFF
TRBJ2-5,TRBV7-3,-,-,TGTGCCAGCTCCCTGGGGGCGGGGGCCACCCAGTACTTC,CASSLGAGATQYF
TRBJ1-5,TRBV27,-,-,TGTGCCAGCAGTTTAACGGGAATGGGCAATCAGCCCCAGCATTTT,CASSLTGMGNQPQHF
TRBJ1-1,TRBV11-3,-,-,TGTGCCAGCAGCCAAGGTAAAGGAGGGATTCACACTGAAGCTTTCTTT,CASSQGKGGIHTEAFF
TRBJ2-3,TRBV30,-,TRBD1,TGTGCCTGGAGTGTTGACAGGGGGACAGATACGCAGTATTTT,CAWSVDRGTDTQYF
TRBJ1-2,TRBV5-1,-,-,TGCGCCAGCAGCTTTGGAGAGAGTAATAGCTACACCTTC,CASSFGESNSYTF
TRBJ2-1,TRBV6-5,-,-,TGTGCCAGCAGTAAGGGGAGGAGCTCCTACAATGAGCAGTTCTTC,CASSKGRSSYNEQFF
TRBJ2-7,TRBV7-9,-,TRBD1,TGTGCCAGCAGCTTAGCCGGGACAGGGCTTTACGAGCAGTACTTC,CASSLAGTGLYEQYF
TRBJ2-2,TRBV6-1,few,-,TGTGCCAGCAGTGAAGCGATCGTGGGGGCCCCCGGGGAGCTGTTTTTT,CASSEAIVGAPGELFF
TRBJ1-4,TRBV5-6,few,TRBD1,TGTGCCAGCAGCTGGGACAGGGGCGGCGAAAAACTGTTTTTT,CASSWDRGGEKLFF
TRBJ2-1,TRBV28,-,TRBD1,TGTGCCAGCAGTTCGCTCGGACAGGGGTCATCCTACAATGAGCAGTTCTTC,CASSSLGQGSSYNEQFF
TRBJ1-2,TRBV4-3,-,-,TGCGCCAGCAGCCAAGTGACCGGAACAGGTGGCTACACCTTC,CASSQVTGTGGYTF
TRBJ1-1,TRBV7-3,few,TRBD1,TGTGCCAGCAGCTTAAGACAGGGCCTTGAAGCTTTCTTT,CASSLRQGLEAFF
TRBJ1-5,TRBV19,-,TRBD1,TGTGCCAGTAGTATTCGGGACAGAAAAAATAGCAATCAGCCCCAGCATTTT,CASSIRDRKNSNQPQHF
TRBJ2-7,TRBV25-1,-,TRBD2,TGTGCCAGCAGTGAACCCCATTCCGGGACTAGCGGGAGCAACGAGCAGTACTTC,CASSEPHSGTSGSNEQYF
TRBJ2-7,TRBV10-3,-,TRBD1,TGTGCCATCAGGCCGGGACAGGGTGGAGAGCAGTACTTC,CAIRPGQGGEQYF
TRBJ2-7,TRBV9,-,TRBD2,TGTGCCAGCAGCTTAGGGGAGGGAGTGAGTGGCGAGCAGTACTTC,CASSLGEGVSGEQYF
TRBJ1-4,TRBV10-3,-,-,TGTGCCACCAAGACAGAACCTAATGAAAAACTGTTTTTT,CATKTEPNEKLFF
TRBJ1-5,TRBV25-1,-,-,TGTGCCAGCAGTGGGGGTAGGGGTTATAGCAATCAGCCCCAGCATTTT,CASSGGRGYSNQPQHF
TRBJ1-2,TRBV6-1,few,TRBD1,TGTGCCAGCAGTGAAAACGGAGTTGGGACAGGGCCCTATGGCTACACCTTC,CASSENGVGTGPYGYTF
TRBJ1-2,TRBV10-3,-,-,TGTGCCATCAGTGAGTCGGTCGGGAACTATGGCTACACCTTC,CAISESVGNYGYTF
TRBJ1-2,TRBV6-1,-,-,TGTGCCAGCAGGGACATTTACTATGGCTACACCTTC,CASRDIYYGYTF